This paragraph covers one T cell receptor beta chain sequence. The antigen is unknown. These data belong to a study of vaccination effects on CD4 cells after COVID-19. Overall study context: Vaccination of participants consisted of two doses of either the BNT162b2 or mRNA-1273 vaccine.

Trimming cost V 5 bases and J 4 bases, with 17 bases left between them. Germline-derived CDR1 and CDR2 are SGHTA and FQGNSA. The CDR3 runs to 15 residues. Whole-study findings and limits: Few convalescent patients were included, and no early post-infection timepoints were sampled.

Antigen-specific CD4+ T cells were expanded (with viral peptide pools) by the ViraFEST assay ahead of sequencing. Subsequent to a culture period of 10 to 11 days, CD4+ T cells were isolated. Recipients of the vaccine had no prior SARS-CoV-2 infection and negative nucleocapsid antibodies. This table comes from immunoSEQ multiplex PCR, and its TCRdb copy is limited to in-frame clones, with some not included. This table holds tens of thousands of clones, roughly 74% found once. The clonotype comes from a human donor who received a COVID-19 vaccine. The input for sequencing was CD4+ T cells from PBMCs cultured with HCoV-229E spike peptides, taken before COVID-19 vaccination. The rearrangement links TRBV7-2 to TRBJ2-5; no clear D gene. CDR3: CASSPTKSLSETQYF. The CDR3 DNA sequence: TGTGCCAGCAGCCCGACCAAGTCCCTATCAGAGACCCAGTACTTC.